This T cell receptor beta chain is drawn from a study of cytomegalovirus exposure and HLA in healthy donors (dated by TCRdb to the late 2010s). In terms of the full investigation: According to a later analysis, one platform produced both the approximately 110 validation repertoires and the roughly 640 repertoires of the first cohort. The study aimed to test whether signatures of past pathogen exposure could be identified by cataloging public T cell receptors. To predict cytomegalovirus infection status, the study combined high-throughput TCR immunosequencing, statistical association of individual TCRs with disease status, and machine learning. A separate validation cohort of over 95 different subjects was used in addition to the roughly 670-subject first cohort. Beyond this particular receptor, the publication reports: While some public TCRs were present in many individuals, most TCR sequences turned up only very rarely across donors. It was suggested by the authors that the approach could potentially be generalized to other disease states and immunological phenotypes. In a later analysis, TCRs clustered in the first cohort were found to also tend to co-occur in the 130 or so validation repertoires, with 94% of cluster scores above 0. A later analysis lacked HLA typing for the validation cohort, so it scored co-occurrence in that cohort across all 110 or so repertoires. In vitro tests confirmed that a few of the cytomegalovirus-associated TCR beta chains recognize cytomegalovirus antigens. In the study, 150 to 200 TCR beta chains were listed as associated with cytomegalovirus. Cytomegalovirus status was reported to be diagnosed by the classifier with high specificity and sensitivity in both the original and validation cohorts.

This clone was seen once. Its antigen has not been determined. Qualities for individual bases were not recorded, and no much larger clone is one base off. Receptor amplification or capture employed the immunoSEQ multiplex PCR assay. The source study handled its data this way. A statistical classification framework was built for diagnosing cytomegalovirus status from the catalog of TCR beta chain sequences. Here the immuneACCESS table is served through TCRdb, limited to in-frame sequences with V and J called. Missing clones are a known gap in these copies; in checked studies unresolved V genes cover under half, and the rest lacks a known reason. V, J and clone size reflect that table, while D and trimming were determined from the DNA. This sample gives approximately 230,000 clones in total; 87% of them show up just once. More than 10% of the sample rests with the top ten. Compared with germline, V lacks 5 bases and J lacks 3 bases; bases without a gene match: 6. In the germline V gene (reference sequence), CDR1 corresponds to MNHNY and CDR2 to SVGAGI. There are 14 amino acids in the CDR3, from cysteine to phenylalanine inclusive. Just CDR3 DNA is preserved here, 42 bases in frame from base 1.

The donors belonged to the validation cohort of about 120 subjects, which was separate from the roughly 670-subject first cohort. This sequence was found in a man younger than 30 in good health and CMV-seropositive. The sequence links TRBV6-6 to TRBJ2-5; 7 bases in the junction line up with TRBD1. Sequenced material: PBMCs. At the DNA level, the sequence is TGTGCCAGCAGTCCGACAGGGATCGAAGAGACCCAGTACTTC. This encodes CASSPTGIEETQYF.